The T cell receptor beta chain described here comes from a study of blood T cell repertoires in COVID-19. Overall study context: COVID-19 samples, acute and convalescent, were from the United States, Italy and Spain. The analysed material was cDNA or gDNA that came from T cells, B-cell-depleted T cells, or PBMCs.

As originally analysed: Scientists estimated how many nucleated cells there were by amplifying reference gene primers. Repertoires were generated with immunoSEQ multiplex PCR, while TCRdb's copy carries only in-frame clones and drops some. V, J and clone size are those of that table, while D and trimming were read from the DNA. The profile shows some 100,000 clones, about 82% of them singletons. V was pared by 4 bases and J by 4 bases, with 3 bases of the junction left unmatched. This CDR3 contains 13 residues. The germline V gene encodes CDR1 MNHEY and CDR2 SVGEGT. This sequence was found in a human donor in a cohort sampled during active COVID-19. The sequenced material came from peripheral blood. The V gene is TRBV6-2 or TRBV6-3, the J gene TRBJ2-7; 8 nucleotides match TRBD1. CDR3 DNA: TGTGCCAGCAGTTCAGGGGGCTGGTACGAGCAGTACTTC. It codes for CASSSGGWYEQYF.